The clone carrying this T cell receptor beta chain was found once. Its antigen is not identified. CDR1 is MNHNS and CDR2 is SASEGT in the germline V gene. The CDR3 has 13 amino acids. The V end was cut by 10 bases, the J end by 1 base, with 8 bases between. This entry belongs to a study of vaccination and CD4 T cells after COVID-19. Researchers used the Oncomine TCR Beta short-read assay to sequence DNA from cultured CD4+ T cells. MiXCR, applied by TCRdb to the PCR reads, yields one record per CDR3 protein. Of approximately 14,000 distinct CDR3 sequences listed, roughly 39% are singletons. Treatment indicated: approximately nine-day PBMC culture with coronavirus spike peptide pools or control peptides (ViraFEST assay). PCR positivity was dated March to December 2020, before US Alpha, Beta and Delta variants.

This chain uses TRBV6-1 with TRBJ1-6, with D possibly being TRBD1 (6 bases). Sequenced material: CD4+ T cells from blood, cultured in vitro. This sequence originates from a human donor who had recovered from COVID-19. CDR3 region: CATRGSYNSPLHF. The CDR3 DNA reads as TGTGCCACCAGGGGTTCCTATAATTCACCCCTCCACTTT.